This T cell receptor (beta chain) was retrieved from a study of neurological immune-mediated disorders. The V end was cut by 4 bases, the J end by 0 bases, with 28 bases between. The CDR3 is 21 amino acids. Germline V gene sequence: CDR1 SGHTA, CDR2 FQGNSA. This clonotype was picked up many times. TCRdb passed the 5' RACE reads through MiXCR, listing each CDR3 protein once. The sample consists of tens of thousands of distinct CDR3 sequences, approximately 3.7% of them appearing once. Sample: PBMCs. This clonotype originated in a man in his forties or fifties with multiple sclerosis. This chain connects TRBV7-2 to TRBJ2-1, with D perhaps TRBD2 (6 bases). The DNA of the CDR3 is TGTGCCAGCAGCTCAGAGGGACCGGGACTCAAAACACGTAGCTCCTACAATGAGCAGTTCTTC. Encoded protein: CASSSEGPGLKTRSSYNEQFF. Variable domain in full (rest from reference TRBV7-2 and TRBJ2-1): GAGVSQSPSNKVTEKGKDVELRCDPISGHTALYWYRQSLGQGLEFLIYFQGNSAPDKSGLPSDRFSAERTGGSVSTLTIQRTQQEDSAVYLCASSSEGPGLKTRSSYNEQFFGPGTRLTVL.